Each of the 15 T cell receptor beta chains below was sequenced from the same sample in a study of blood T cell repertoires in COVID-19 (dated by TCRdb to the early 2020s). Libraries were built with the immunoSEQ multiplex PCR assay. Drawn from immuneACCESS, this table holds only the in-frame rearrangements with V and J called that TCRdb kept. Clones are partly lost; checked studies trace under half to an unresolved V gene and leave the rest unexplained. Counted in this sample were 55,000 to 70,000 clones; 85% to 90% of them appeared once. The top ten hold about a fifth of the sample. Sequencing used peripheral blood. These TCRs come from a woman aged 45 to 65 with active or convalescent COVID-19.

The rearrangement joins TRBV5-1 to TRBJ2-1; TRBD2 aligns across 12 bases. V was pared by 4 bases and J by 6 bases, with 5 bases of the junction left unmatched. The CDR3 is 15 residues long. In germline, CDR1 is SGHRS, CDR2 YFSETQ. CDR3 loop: CASSRGLAGLNEQFF. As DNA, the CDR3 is TGCGCCAGCAGCCGCGGACTAGCGGGACTCAATGAGCAGTTCTTC. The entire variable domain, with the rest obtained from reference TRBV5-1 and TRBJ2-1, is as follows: KAGVTQTPRYLIKTRGQQVTLSCSPISGHRSVSWYQQTPGQGLQFLFEYFSETQRNKGNFPGRFSGRQFSNSRSEMNVSTLELGDSALYLCASSRGLAGLNEQFFGPGTRLTVL.

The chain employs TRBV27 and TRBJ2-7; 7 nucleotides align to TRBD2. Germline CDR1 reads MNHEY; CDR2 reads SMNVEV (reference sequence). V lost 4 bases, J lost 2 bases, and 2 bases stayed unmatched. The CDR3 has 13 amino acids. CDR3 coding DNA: TGTGCCAGCAGTTCCGGACTAGCCTACGAGCAGTACTTC. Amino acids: CASSSGLAYEQYF.

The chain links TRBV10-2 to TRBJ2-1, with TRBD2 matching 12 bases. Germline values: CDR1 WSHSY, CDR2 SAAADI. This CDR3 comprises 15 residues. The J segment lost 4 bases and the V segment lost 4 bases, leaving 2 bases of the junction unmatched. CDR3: CASSVGTSGYNEQFF. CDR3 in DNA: TGCGCCAGCAGTGTTGGGACTAGCGGGTACAATGAGCAGTTCTTC.

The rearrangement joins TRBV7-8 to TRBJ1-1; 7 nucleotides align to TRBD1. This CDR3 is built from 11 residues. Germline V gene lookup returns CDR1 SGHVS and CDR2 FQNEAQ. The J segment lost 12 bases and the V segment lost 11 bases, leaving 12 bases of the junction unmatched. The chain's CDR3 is CAGTLQGKTFF. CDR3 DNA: TGTGCCGGCACGTTACAGGGGAAAACTTTCTTT.

The CDR3 here is CASSFGTSGNEQFF. In DNA form, the CDR3 reads TGTGCCAGCAGCTTCGGGACTAGCGGTAATGAGCAGTTCTTC. The chain joins TRBV7-9 to TRBJ2-1, with 11 bases lining up with TRBD2. CDR3 size: 14 residues. The J segment lost 7 bases and the V segment lost 3 bases, leaving 2 bases of the junction unmatched. The germline CDR1 and CDR2 sequences are SEHNR and FQNEAQ (reference sequence).

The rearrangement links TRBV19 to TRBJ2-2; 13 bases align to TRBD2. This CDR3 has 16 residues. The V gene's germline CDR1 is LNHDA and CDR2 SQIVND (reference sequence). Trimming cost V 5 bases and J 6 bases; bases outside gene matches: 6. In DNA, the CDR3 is TGTGCCAGTAGTCTCAGGACTAGCGGGAGATCCGGGGAGCTGTTTTTT. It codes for CASSLRTSGRSGELFF.

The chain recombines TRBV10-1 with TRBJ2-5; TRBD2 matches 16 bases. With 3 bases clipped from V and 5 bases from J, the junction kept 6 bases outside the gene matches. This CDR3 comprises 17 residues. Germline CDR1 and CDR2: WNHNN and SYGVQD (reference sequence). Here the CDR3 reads CASSDGTSGRAMETQYF. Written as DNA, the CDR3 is TGCGCCAGCAGTGATGGGACTAGCGGGAGGGCCATGGAGACCCAGTACTTC.

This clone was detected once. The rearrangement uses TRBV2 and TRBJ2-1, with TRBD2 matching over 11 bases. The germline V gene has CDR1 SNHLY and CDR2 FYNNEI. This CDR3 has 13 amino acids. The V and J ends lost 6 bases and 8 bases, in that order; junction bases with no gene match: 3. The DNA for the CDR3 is TGTGCCAGCAGGTTACTAGCGGGAGATGAGCAGTTCTTC. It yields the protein CASRLLAGDEQFF.

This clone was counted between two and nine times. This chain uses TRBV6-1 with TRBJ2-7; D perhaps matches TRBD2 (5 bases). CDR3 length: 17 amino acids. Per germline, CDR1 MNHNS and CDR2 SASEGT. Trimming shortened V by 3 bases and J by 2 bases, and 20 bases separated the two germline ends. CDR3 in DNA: TGTGCCAGCAGTGACCCCCTAAAGGAAATCGGGACCTACGAGCAGTACTTC. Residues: CASSDPLKEIGTYEQYF.

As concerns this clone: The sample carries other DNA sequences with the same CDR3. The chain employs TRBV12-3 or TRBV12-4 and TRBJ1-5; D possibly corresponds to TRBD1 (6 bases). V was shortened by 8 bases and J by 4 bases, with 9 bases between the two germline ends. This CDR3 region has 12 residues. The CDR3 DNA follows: TGTGCCAGCCGTACAGGGAATCAGCCCCAGCATTTT. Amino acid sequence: CASRTGNQPQHF.

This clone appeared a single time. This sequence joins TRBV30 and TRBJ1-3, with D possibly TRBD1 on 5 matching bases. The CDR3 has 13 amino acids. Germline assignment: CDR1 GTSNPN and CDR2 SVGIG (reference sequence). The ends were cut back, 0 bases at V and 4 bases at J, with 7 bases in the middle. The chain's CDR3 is CAWSVGVGNTIYF. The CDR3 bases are TGTGCCTGGAGTGTAGGGGTGGGAAACACCATATATTTT.

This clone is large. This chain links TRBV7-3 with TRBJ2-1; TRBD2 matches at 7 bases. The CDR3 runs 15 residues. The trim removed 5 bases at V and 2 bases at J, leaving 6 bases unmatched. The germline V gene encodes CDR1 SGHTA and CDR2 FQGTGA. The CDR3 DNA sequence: TGTGCCAGCAGCATGACTAGCTTAGCCTACAATGAGCAGTTCTTC. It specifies CASSMTSLAYNEQFF.

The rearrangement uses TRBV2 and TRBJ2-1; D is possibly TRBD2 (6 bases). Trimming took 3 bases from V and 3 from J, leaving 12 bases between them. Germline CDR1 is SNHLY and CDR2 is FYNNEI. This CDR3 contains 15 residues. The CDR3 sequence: CASSEGSGLYNEQFF. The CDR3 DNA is TGTGCCAGCAGTGAGGGTAGCGGACTCTACAATGAGCAGTTCTTC.

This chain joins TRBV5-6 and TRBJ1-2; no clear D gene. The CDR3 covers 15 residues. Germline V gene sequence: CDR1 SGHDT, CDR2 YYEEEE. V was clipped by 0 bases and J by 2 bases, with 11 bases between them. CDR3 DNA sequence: TGTGCCAGCAGCTTGGCCGCACAGTGGAACTATGGCTACACCTTC. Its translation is CASSLAAQWNYGYTF.

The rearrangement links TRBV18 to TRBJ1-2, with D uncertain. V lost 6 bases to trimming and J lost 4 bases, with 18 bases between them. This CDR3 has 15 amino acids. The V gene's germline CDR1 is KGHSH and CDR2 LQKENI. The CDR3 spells CASSEFDGGTYGYTF. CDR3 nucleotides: TGTGCCAGCTCTGAATTTGACGGAGGAACCTATGGCTACACCTTC.